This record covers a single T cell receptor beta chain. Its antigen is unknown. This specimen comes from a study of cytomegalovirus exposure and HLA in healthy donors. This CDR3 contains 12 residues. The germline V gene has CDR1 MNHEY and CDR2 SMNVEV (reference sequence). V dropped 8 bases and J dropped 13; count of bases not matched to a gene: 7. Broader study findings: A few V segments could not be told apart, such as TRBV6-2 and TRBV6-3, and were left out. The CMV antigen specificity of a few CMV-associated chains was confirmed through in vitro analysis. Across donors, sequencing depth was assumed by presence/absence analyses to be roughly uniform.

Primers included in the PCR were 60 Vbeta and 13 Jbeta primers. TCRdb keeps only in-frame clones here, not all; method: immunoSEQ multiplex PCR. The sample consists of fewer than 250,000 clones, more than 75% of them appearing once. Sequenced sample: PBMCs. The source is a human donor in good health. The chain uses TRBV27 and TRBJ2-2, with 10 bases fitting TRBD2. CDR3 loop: CASSIAGGGLFF. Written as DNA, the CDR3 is TGTGCCAGCTCTATAGCGGGAGGAGGGCTGTTTTTT.